The rows below give T cell receptor beta chains drawn from one sample of a study of T cell repertoires in cytomegalovirus infection. MiXCR, run by TCRdb on the reads, gives a single entry per CDR3 protein. The table has some 300,000 distinct CDR3 sequences, about a sixth seen once; the top ten hold approximately 12%. The sequenced sample was PBMCs. Receptor source: a human donor in good health (CMV status not recorded). Some clones in this sample may be carry-over from other donors' samples. Each CDR3 is given with its conserved first and last residue. Fields, in order: CDR3 DNA, CDR3 protein, J gene, V gene, D gene, clone size. The D gene is left open where the match is weak. The listing skips clone size in some rows; elsewhere it reads once, few, many or a size class.

cdr3_nt: TGTGCCAGCACCCTGGGGGAATGGACCGCCTACAATGAGCAGTTCTTC
cdr3_aa: CASTLGEWTAYNEQFF
j_call: TRBJ2-1
v_call: TRBV12-3/TRBV12-4
d_call: .
clone_size: .

cdr3_nt: TGTGCCAGCAGTTACTCGTTAGGGAATAATTCACCCCTCCACTTT
cdr3_aa: CASSYSLGNNSPLHF
j_call: TRBJ1-6
v_call: TRBV6-5
d_call: .
clone_size: few

cdr3_nt: TGCAGTGCTAGAGAGTCCGTTGGGGGCTACACCTTC
cdr3_aa: CSARESVGGYTF
j_call: TRBJ1-2
v_call: TRBV20-1
d_call: .
clone_size: .

cdr3_nt: TGCGCCAGCAGCGATAGGGGGAACGAGATGAACACTGAAGCTTTCTTT
cdr3_aa: CASSDRGNEMNTEAFF
j_call: TRBJ1-1
v_call: TRBV5-1
d_call: .
clone_size: .

cdr3_nt: TGTGCCAGTAGTATCATCTCAGGGTCCACAGATACGCAGTATTTT
cdr3_aa: CASSIISGSTDTQYF
j_call: TRBJ2-3
v_call: TRBV19
d_call: .
clone_size: few

cdr3_nt: TGCAGTGCAGTTGACAGTAGCTCCTACAATGAGCAGTTCTTC
cdr3_aa: CSAVDSSSYNEQFF
j_call: TRBJ2-1
v_call: TRBV20-1
d_call: .
clone_size: few

cdr3_nt: TGTGCCAGCAAGGCCCCCTACAGGGACGGCTCGGAAAAACTGTTTTTT
cdr3_aa: CASKAPYRDGSEKLFF
j_call: TRBJ1-4
v_call: TRBV27
d_call: .
clone_size: .

cdr3_nt: TGTGCCAGTTCCTTAGGACAGAGTCTGCAGCCCGAGCATTTT
cdr3_aa: CASSLGQSLQPEHF
j_call: TRBJ1-5
v_call: TRBV7-9
d_call: .
clone_size: once

cdr3_nt: TGTGCCAGCAGCTTAGCGGGTGGAGGGGCGAAGTTCTACGAGCAGTACTTC
cdr3_aa: CASSLAGGGAKFYEQYF
j_call: TRBJ2-7
v_call: TRBV7-8
d_call: .
clone_size: many

cdr3_nt: TGTGCCAGCAGCCCTGGACAAGACTTC
cdr3_aa: CASSPGQDF
j_call: TRBJ1-2
v_call: TRBV7-9
d_call: .
clone_size: few

cdr3_nt: TGTGCCAGCAGGGTATCGCGGGGGCCCTCCTACGAGCAGTACTTC
cdr3_aa: CASRVSRGPSYEQYF
j_call: TRBJ2-7
v_call: TRBV28
d_call: .
clone_size: .

cdr3_nt: TGTGCCAGCAGGAGGGGGGTGGCCTCCACTGAAGCTTTCTTT
cdr3_aa: CASRRGVASTEAFF
j_call: TRBJ1-1
v_call: TRBV12-3/TRBV12-4
d_call: .
clone_size: many

cdr3_nt: TGTGCCAGCAGGGTAATGGGGGCTAATGAAAAACTGTTTTTT
cdr3_aa: CASRVMGANEKLFF
j_call: TRBJ1-4
v_call: TRBV28
d_call: .
clone_size: .

cdr3_nt: TGCAGTGCTTTGCCGAGAACAGGGTTTCGGAACTATGGCTACACCTTC
cdr3_aa: CSALPRTGFRNYGYTF
j_call: TRBJ1-2
v_call: TRBV20-1
d_call: .
clone_size: .

cdr3_nt: TGTGCCAGCAGTCTGGGTTTGCAGGAGAACACTGAAGCTTTCTTT
cdr3_aa: CASSLGLQENTEAFF
j_call: TRBJ1-1
v_call: TRBV28
d_call: .
clone_size: many

cdr3_nt: TGTGCCAGCAGCACCCACGGACTAGCGGGTGGGCAGACCCAGTACTTC
cdr3_aa: CASSTHGLAGGQTQYF
j_call: TRBJ2-5
v_call: TRBV28
d_call: TRBD2
clone_size: .

cdr3_nt: TGTGCCAGCAGTGATGGACTAGGGTACAATGAGCAGTTCTTC
cdr3_aa: CASSDGLGYNEQFF
j_call: TRBJ2-1
v_call: TRBV2
d_call: TRBD2
clone_size: .

cdr3_nt: TGTGCCAGCAGCTTAGTCCACTCACTAGTTCGGGAGCAGTTCTTC
cdr3_aa: CASSLVHSLVREQFF
j_call: TRBJ2-1
v_call: TRBV7-2
d_call: .
clone_size: many

cdr3_nt: TGTGCCAGCAGTCCGACAGGGGGCAGAACAGATACGCAGTATTTT
cdr3_aa: CASSPTGGRTDTQYF
j_call: TRBJ2-3
v_call: TRBV5-4
d_call: TRBD1
clone_size: few

cdr3_nt: TGTGCCAGCAGTCAGGGTCTCCACGAGCAGTACTTC
cdr3_aa: CASSQGLHEQYF
j_call: TRBJ2-7
v_call: TRBV6-5
d_call: .
clone_size: .

cdr3_nt: TGTGCCAGCAGTTATCGAGGGGGCATAAACAATGAGCAGTTCTTC
cdr3_aa: CASSYRGGINNEQFF
j_call: TRBJ2-1
v_call: TRBV6-5
d_call: TRBD1
clone_size: few

cdr3_nt: TGTGCCAGCAGCACAGGCACAGTGGGAAATGAAAAACTGTTTTTT
cdr3_aa: CASSTGTVGNEKLFF
j_call: TRBJ1-4
v_call: TRBV28
d_call: .
clone_size: few

cdr3_nt: TGTGCCAGCAGTTTAGGGACGGCCATTACGCAGTATTTT
cdr3_aa: CASSLGTAITQYF
j_call: TRBJ2-3
v_call: TRBV12-3/TRBV12-4
d_call: .
clone_size: few

cdr3_nt: TGTGCCATCAGGGAGACTGGGGAGCTGTTTTTT
cdr3_aa: CAIRETGELFF
j_call: TRBJ2-2
v_call: TRBV10-3
d_call: .
clone_size: .

cdr3_nt: TGTGCCAGCAGCTTAAACCGGGGACCGGGTATAAACATTCAGTACTTC
cdr3_aa: CASSLNRGPGINIQYF
j_call: TRBJ2-4
v_call: TRBV7-2
d_call: .
clone_size: many

cdr3_nt: TGTGCCAGCAGTTTCGAGAACACTGAAGCTTTCTTT
cdr3_aa: CASSFENTEAFF
j_call: TRBJ1-1
v_call: TRBV12-3/TRBV12-4
d_call: .
clone_size: few

cdr3_nt: TGTGCCAGCAGCTTAGACCGGATCCGTAGGGGAAACACCATATATTTT
cdr3_aa: CASSLDRIRRGNTIYF
j_call: TRBJ1-3
v_call: TRBV7-2
d_call: .
clone_size: many

cdr3_nt: TGTGCCAGCAGACTAGCGGGGGCCAACACCGGGGAGCTGTTTTTT
cdr3_aa: CASRLAGANTGELFF
j_call: TRBJ2-2
v_call: TRBV7-6
d_call: TRBD2
clone_size: once

cdr3_nt: TGTGCCAGCAGCGCTAGGACGAGGAGCTCCTATAATTCACCCCTCCACTTT
cdr3_aa: CASSARTRSSYNSPLHF
j_call: TRBJ1-6
v_call: TRBV7-9
d_call: .
clone_size: few

cdr3_nt: TGTGCCAGCAGCTCCCCCTCTAGGGCATTTTACAATGAGCAGTTCTTC
cdr3_aa: CASSSPSRAFYNEQFF
j_call: TRBJ2-1
v_call: TRBV5-5
d_call: .
clone_size: .